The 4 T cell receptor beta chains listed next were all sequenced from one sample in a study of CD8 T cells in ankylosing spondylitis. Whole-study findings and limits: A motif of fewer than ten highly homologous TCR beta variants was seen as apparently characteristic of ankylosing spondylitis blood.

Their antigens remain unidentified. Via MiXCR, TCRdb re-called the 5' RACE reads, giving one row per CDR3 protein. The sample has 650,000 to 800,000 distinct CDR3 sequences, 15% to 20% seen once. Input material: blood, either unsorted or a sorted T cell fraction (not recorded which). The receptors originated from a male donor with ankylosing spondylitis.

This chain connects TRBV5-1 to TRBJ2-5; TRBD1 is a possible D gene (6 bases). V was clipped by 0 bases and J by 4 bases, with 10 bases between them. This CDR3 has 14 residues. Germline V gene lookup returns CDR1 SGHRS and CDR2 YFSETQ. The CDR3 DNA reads TGCGCCAGCAGCTTGGACAGGGCGGGAGAGACCCAGTACTTC. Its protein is CASSLDRAGETQYF.

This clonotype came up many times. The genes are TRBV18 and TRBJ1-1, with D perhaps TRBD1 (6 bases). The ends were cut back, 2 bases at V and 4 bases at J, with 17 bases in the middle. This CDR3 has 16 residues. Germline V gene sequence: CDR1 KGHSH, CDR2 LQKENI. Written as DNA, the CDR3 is TGTGCCAGCTCACCAGAATCGCAGGGGTATTTCACTGAAGCTTTCTTT. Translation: CASSPESQGYFTEAFF.

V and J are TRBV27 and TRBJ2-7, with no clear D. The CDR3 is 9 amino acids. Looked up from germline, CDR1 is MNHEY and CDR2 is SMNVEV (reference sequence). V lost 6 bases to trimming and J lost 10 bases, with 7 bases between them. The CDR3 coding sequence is TGTGCCAGCAGGTCCCCACAGTACTTC. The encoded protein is CASRSPQYF.

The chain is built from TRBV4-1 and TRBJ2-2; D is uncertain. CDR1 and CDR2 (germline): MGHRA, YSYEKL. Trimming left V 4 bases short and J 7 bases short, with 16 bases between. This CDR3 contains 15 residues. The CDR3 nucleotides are TGCGCCAGCAGCCCTGCCGTCTCCTGGGGCGGGGAGCTGTTTTTT. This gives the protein CASSPAVSWGGELFF.